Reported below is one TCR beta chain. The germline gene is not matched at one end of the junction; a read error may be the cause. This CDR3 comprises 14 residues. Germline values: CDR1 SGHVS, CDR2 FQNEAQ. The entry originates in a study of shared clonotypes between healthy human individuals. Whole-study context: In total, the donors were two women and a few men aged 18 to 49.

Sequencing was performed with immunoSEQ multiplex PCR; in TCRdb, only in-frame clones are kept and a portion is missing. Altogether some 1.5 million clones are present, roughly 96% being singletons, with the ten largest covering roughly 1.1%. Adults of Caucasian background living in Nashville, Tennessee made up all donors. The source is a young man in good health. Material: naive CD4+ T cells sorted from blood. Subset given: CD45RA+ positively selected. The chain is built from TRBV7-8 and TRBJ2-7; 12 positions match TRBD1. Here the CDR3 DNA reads TGTGCCAGCAGCCAGGGACAGGGGGCCGCCCATTTGAACTTC. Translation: CASSQGQGAAHLNF.